This is a list of T cell receptor beta chains from one sample in a study of T cell responses to AZD1222 COVID-19 vaccine. Assay used: immunoSEQ multiplex PCR; TCRdb lists only in-frame clones, some missing. Of 90,000 to 120,000 clones listed, nearly 90% are singletons. Specimen: peripheral blood, collected 28 days after the second AZD1222 dose. The receptors originated from an adult who received the AZD1222 COVID-19 vaccine. Both conserved end residues are part of each CDR3. The D gene is left open where the match is weak. Size tells how often a clone was seen (once, few, many) or the class of an expanded clone, and some rows leave it out.

>TRBJ2-3|.|once|TRBV9
CASSVVGDLGTDTQYF
TGTGCCAGCAGCGTAGTAGGTGACCTGGGAACGGATACGCAGTATTTT
>TRBJ1-1|.|.|TRBV25-1
CASSESYRDLINTEAFF
TGTGCCAGCAGTGAGTCTTACAGGGACTTAATAAACACTGAAGCTTTCTTT
>TRBJ1-1|.|.|TRBV18
CASSPRTEFTEAFF
TGTGCCAGCTCACCCCGGACAGAATTCACTGAAGCTTTCTTT
>TRBJ2-7|TRBD1|.|TRBV5-4
CASSPRDRDYEQYF
TGTGCCAGCAGCCCTAGGGACAGGGACTACGAGCAGTACTTC
>TRBJ1-6|.|.|TRBV19
CASSVSAISYNSPLHF
TGTGCCAGTAGTGTCAGCGCAATCTCCTATAATTCACCCCTCCACTTT
>TRBJ1-2|.|.|TRBV24-1
CATSARIGYGYTF
TGTGCCACCAGTGCACGCATAGGCTATGGCTACACCTTC
>TRBJ1-2|.|.|TRBV4-3
CASSQDWRGVEGYTF
TGCGCCAGCAGCCAAGACTGGAGAGGGGTGGAAGGCTACACCTTC
>TRBJ2-7|.|.|TRBV19
CASSARSGSTTGEQYF
TGTGCCAGTAGTGCCAGGTCGGGGTCCACTACGGGGGAGCAGTACTTC
>TRBJ2-7|.|once|TRBV6-5
CATREGGYEQYF
TGTGCCACCCGAGAGGGGGGCTACGAGCAGTACTTC
>TRBJ2-7|TRBD1|.|TRBV4-1
CASSQEAGTGGHEQYF
TGCGCCAGCAGCCAAGAAGCCGGGACAGGGGGCCACGAGCAGTACTTC
>TRBJ1-2|TRBD1|.|TRBV6-6
CASSSTHRGANYGYTF
TGTGCCAGCAGTAGTACTCACAGGGGGGCGAATTATGGCTACACCTTC
>TRBJ2-7|TRBD2|.|TRBV5-1
CASSPGLATPEQYF
TGCGCCAGCAGCCCCGGACTAGCTACCCCCGAGCAGTACTTC
>TRBJ2-7|.|.|TRBV6-5
CASSYYWTRSSYEQYF
TGTGCCAGCAGTTACTATTGGACCAGGAGCTCCTACGAGCAGTACTTC
>TRBJ2-5|.|.|TRBV7-3
CASSPNGGQETQYF
TGTGCCAGCAGCCCAAACGGGGGCCAAGAGACCCAGTACTTC
>TRBJ1-6|.|.|TRBV7-9
CASSSGTENSPLHF
TGTGCCAGCTCCTCCGGGACGGAAAATTCACCCCTCCACTTT
>TRBJ2-6|TRBD2|.|TRBV14
CASSQGPRRGDSGANVLTF
TGTGCCAGCAGCCAAGGTCCGAGACGGGGGGACTCTGGGGCCAACGTCCTGACTTTC
>TRBJ1-2|.|few|TRBV6-6
CASNEGWDGYTF
TGTGCCAGCAACGAGGGCTGGGATGGCTACACCTTC
>TRBJ2-7|TRBD1|.|TRBV28
CASSSGQGAYEQYF
TGTGCCAGCAGTTCGGGACAGGGGGCCTACGAGCAGTACTTC
>TRBJ1-1|TRBD1|.|TRBV5-1
CASTTNPGTATEAFF
TGCGCCAGCACCACAAACCCCGGGACAGCCACTGAAGCTTTCTTT
>TRBJ1-2|TRBD1|.|TRBV7-9
CASSLDDRDYGYTF
TGTGCCAGCAGCTTAGATGACAGGGACTATGGCTACACCTTC
>TRBJ2-1|.|.|TRBV5-1
CASSLDVAGHNEQFF
TGCGCCAGCAGCTTGGACGTGGCAGGCCACAATGAGCAGTTCTTC
>TRBJ1-1|.|.|TRBV5-1
CASSLGSTGGEAFF
TGCGCCAGCAGCCTTGGATCTACAGGAGGTGAAGCTTTCTTT
>TRBJ2-5|TRBD2|.|TRBV6-1
CASSEVRREIRTQYF
TGTGCCAGCAGTGAAGTTCGGCGGGAGATAAGGACCCAGTACTTC
>TRBJ2-3|.|.|TRBV30
CAWSSGVGTDTQYF
TGTGCCTGGAGTAGTGGGGTTGGGACAGATACGCAGTATTTT
>TRBJ2-7|.|.|TRBV2
CASRGYEQYF
TGTGCCAGCAGGGGATACGAGCAGTACTTC
>TRBJ1-5|.|.|TRBV7-2
CASSSATGNQPQHF
TGTGCCAGCAGCTCAGCGACAGGCAATCAGCCCCAGCATTTT
>TRBJ1-1|.|.|TRBV28
CASSVDSPNTEAFF
TGTGCCAGCAGTGTAGACAGCCCTAACACTGAAGCTTTCTTT
>TRBJ2-7|.|.|TRBV12-3/TRBV12-4
CASSLGQTYEQYF
TGTGCCAGCAGTTTAGGACAGACCTACGAGCAGTACTTC
>TRBJ1-3|.|.|TRBV7-2
CASSLQQGPLSGNTIYF
TGTGCCAGCAGCTTACAGCAGGGTCCGCTCTCTGGAAACACCATATATTTT
>TRBJ2-2|TRBD1|once|TRBV5-1
CASSLVWTGNTGELFF
TGCGCCAGCAGCTTGGTTTGGACAGGGAACACCGGGGAGCTGTTTTTT
>TRBJ2-1|.|.|TRBV6-1
CASSAPTGRFDSDEQFF
TGTGCCAGCAGTGCCCCGACAGGGAGGTTTGATAGTGATGAGCAGTTCTTC
>TRBJ2-7|TRBD2|.|TRBV28
CASTSSGTPSYEQYF
TGTGCCAGCACCTCAAGCGGGACTCCCTCCTACGAGCAGTACTTC
>TRBJ1-1|.|.|TRBV6-5
CASSVGQLNTEAFF
TGTGCCAGCAGCGTTGGACAGTTGAACACTGAAGCTTTCTTT
>TRBJ2-7|.|.|TRBV12-2
CASRLGGGSGRTAYEQYF
TGTGCAAGTCGCTTAGGTGGGGGGAGCGGGCGAACCGCCTACGAGCAGTACTTC
>TRBJ1-2|.|.|TRBV19
CASSTYRAGGYTF
TGTGCCAGTAGTACATACAGGGCAGGGGGCTACACCTTC
>TRBJ2-7|.|.|TRBV10-1
CASSGVRVPYEQYF
TGCGCCAGCAGTGGGGTCAGGGTACCCTACGAGCAGTACTTC
>TRBJ2-5|.|once|TRBV18
CASSPQETQYF
TGTGCCAGCTCACCCCAAGAGACCCAGTACTTC
>TRBJ2-2|.|.|TRBV28
CASSWDGSPGELFF
TGTGCCAGCAGTTGGGACGGTTCACCCGGGGAGCTGTTTTTT
>TRBJ1-4|.|.|TRBV7-2
CASSLQGTNEKLFF
TGTGCCAGCAGCTTACAGGGTACTAATGAAAAACTGTTTTTT
>TRBJ1-3|TRBD1|.|TRBV7-6
CASSLAGGFLNTIYF
TGTGCCAGCAGCTTAGCAGGGGGCTTTTTGAACACCATATATTTT
>TRBJ2-3|TRBD2|.|TRBV3-1/TRBV3-2
CASSQTTLLAGTTDTQYF
TGTGCCAGCAGCCAAACTACCCTCCTAGCGGGGACAACAGATACGCAGTATTTT
>TRBJ2-1|.|.|TRBV11-2
CASSLGQTYNEQFF
TGTGCCAGCAGCTTAGGACAGACCTACAATGAGCAGTTCTTC
>TRBJ2-7|.|few|TRBV6-5
CASRRDGSYEQYF
TGTGCCAGCAGGAGGGACGGCTCCTACGAGCAGTACTTC
>TRBJ1-5|TRBD1|.|TRBV6-5
CASFDRGDNQPQHF
TGTGCCTCCTTTGACAGGGGAGACAATCAGCCCCAGCATTTT
>TRBJ2-1|.|.|TRBV12-3/TRBV12-4
CASSLVGNEQFF
TGTGCCAGCAGTTTGGTAGGGAATGAGCAGTTCTTC
>TRBJ2-7|TRBD2|.|TRBV6-1
CASSEGTSGGHEQYF
TGTGCCAGCAGTGAGGGGACTAGCGGGGGCCACGAGCAGTACTTC
>TRBJ2-3|TRBD1|.|TRBV5-1
CASSPIRDRGFGTDTQYF
TGCGCCAGCAGCCCAATCCGGGACAGGGGTTTTGGGACAGATACGCAGTATTTT
>TRBJ1-5|.|.|TRBV15
CATSRDIGRPNQPQHF
TGTGCCACCAGCAGAGATATAGGCAGGCCAAATCAGCCCCAGCATTTT
>TRBJ2-1|.|.|TRBV20-1
CSARVRGEQFF
TGCAGTGCTAGAGTGCGCGGTGAGCAGTTCTTC
>TRBJ2-7|.|.|TRBV29-1
CSVKFRETYEQYF
TGCAGCGTCAAGTTCAGGGAGACCTACGAGCAGTACTTC
>TRBJ2-3|.|.|TRBV10-2
CASSGEPGTDTQYF
TGCGCCAGCAGCGGGGAGCCGGGCACAGATACGCAGTATTTT
>TRBJ2-1|.|.|TRBV24-1
CATTGNAAYNEQFF
TGTGCCACAACCGGGAACGCGGCCTACAATGAGCAGTTCTTC
>TRBJ2-5|.|.|TRBV10-3
CAISEAAGGGETQYF
TGTGCCATCAGTGAGGCGGCAGGGGGAGGGGAGACCCAGTACTTC
>TRBJ1-1|.|once|TRBV6-5
CASSNSDSVRGEAFF
TGTGCCAGCAGTAACTCGGACTCGGTGAGAGGAGAAGCTTTCTTT
>TRBJ1-5|.|.|TRBV19
CASSIEGQPQHF
TGTGCCAGTAGTATAGAGGGGCAGCCCCAGCATTTT
>TRBJ2-7|.|.|TRBV7-9
CASSLAFPLTYEQYF
TGTGCCAGCAGCTTAGCGTTTCCACTTACTTACGAGCAGTACTTC
>TRBJ1-2|.|.|TRBV6-5
CASSYGGRGMSYGYTF
TGTGCCAGCAGTTACGGCGGTAGGGGGATGTCCTATGGCTACACCTTC
>TRBJ1-6|TRBD1|.|TRBV6-6
CASSRTGPNSPLHF
TGTGCCAGCAGTAGGACAGGGCCGAATTCACCCCTCCACTTT
>TRBJ1-6|.|.|TRBV7-3
CASSLGHSGGNSPLHF
TGTGCCAGCAGCCTGGGCCACTCCGGGGGGAATTCACCCCTCCACTTT
>TRBJ1-4|.|.|TRBV25-1
CASSVTGTEKLFF
TGTGCCAGCAGTGTTACAGGGACCGAAAAACTGTTTTTT